This TCR beta chain was retrieved from a study of blood T cell repertoires in COVID-19. Study-level background: Nucleic acid was either cDNA or gDNA, and it came from T cells, B-cell-depleted T cells, or PBMCs.

As handled by the study authors: Amplification of reference gene primers provided the estimated nucleated cell counts. The assay was immunoSEQ multiplex PCR, and TCRdb's table has in-frame clones only and misses some. The V and J calls and clone size were taken over from that table, and D and trimming were inferred from the DNA. The sample lists about 180,000 clones; 65% to 90% were seen once. Participants came from 20 to 25 US areas, aged roughly 18 to 95 years. Clinical histories supplied by participants themselves formed the basis of cohort assignment. Specimen: PBMCs or T cells enriched from blood (not recorded which). The clonotype comes from a man between 50 and 59 years old who had recovered from COVID-19.

The DNA for the CDR3 is TGCGCCAGCAGCAAAAACAACAGGGGCAACTATGGCTACACCTTC. It is translated as CASSKNNRGNYGYTF. This chain links TRBV5-1 with TRBJ1-2; 7 bases line up with TRBD1. The trim removed 4 bases at V and 2 bases at J, leaving 8 bases unmatched. In germline, CDR1 is SGHRS, CDR2 YFSETQ. This CDR3 region has 15 residues.